This entry is about one T cell receptor beta chain. Its antigen is unknown. Germline CDR1 and CDR2: ENHRY and SYGVKD. The CDR3 consists of 17 residues. Trimming removed 0 bases from V and 2 bases from J; junction bases left unmatched: 7. This sample was taken from a study of cytomegalovirus exposure and HLA in healthy donors. Findings and limits, study-wide: Analyzed later, most CMV-associated TCR beta chains appeared HLA-restricted.

PCR employed 60 Vbeta and 13 Jbeta primers. TCRdb's table, derived via immunoSEQ multiplex PCR, lists solely in-frame clones and lacks some. Of about 100,000 clones in the sample, approximately 75% were seen once. Source material: PBMCs. This TCR was recovered from a middle-aged woman in good health and CMV-seronegative. The rearrangement joins TRBV10-3 to TRBJ2-3; TRBD1 aligns across 8 bases. CDR3 bases: TGTGCCATCAGTGAGTCTACCAGGACAGGGACCACAGATACGCAGTATTTT. This codes for CAISESTRTGTTDTQYF.